These 6 T cell receptor beta chains were sequenced from one sample in a study of blood T cell repertoires in COVID-19. This table comes from immunoSEQ multiplex PCR, and its TCRdb copy is limited to in-frame clones, with some not included. The sample contains over 15,000 clones, more than 75% of which appear only once. The sequenced material came from peripheral blood. These receptors were collected from a human donor in a cohort sampled during active COVID-19.

The chain couples TRBV19 to TRBJ2-5; 9 bases match TRBD2. The ends lost 10 bases at V and 0 bases at J; junction bases unmatched: 15. Germline CDR1 reads LNHDA; CDR2 reads SQIVND (reference sequence). CDR3 length equals 17 residues. The CDR3 nucleotides read TGTGCCACCCAAGGGGCTAGCGGGACGGGGTACCAAGAGACCCAGTACTTC. Residues: CATQGASGTGYQETQYF.

The rearrangement joins TRBV30 to TRBJ1-3; a weak D match, TRBD1 (6 bases). V was clipped by 2 bases and J by 5 bases, with 10 bases between them. The CDR3 totals 13 residues. Looked up from germline, CDR1 is GTSNPN and CDR2 is SVGIG (reference sequence). CDR3 region: CAWSFGQRNTIYF. DNA for the CDR3: TGTGCCTGGAGTTTTGGACAGCGAAACACCATATATTTT.

This rearrangement joins TRBV9 to TRBJ2-2; D is perhaps TRBD2 (6 bases). From germline, CDR1 is SGDLS and CDR2 YYNGEE. The length of the CDR3 is 16 residues. The V gene lost 4 bases and the J gene lost 4 bases, with 17 bases spanning the gap. Here the CDR3 reads CASSRGGVRGTGELFF. CDR3 sequence (DNA): TGTGCCAGCAGCCGAGGAGGGGTTCGGGGCACCGGGGAGCTGTTTTTT. The full variable domain, completed using reference TRBV9 and TRBJ2-2, is DSGVTQTPKHLITATGQRVTLRCSPRSGDLSVYWYQQSLDQGLQFLIQYYNGEERAKGNILERFSAQQFPDLHSELNLSSLELGDSALYFCASSRGGVRGTGELFFGEGSRLTVL.

The chain links TRBV19 to TRBJ2-1; 7 bases agree with TRBD2. J lost 6 bases, V lost 2 bases, and 1 base had no gene match. This CDR3 has 13 residues. The germline gives CDR1 LNHDA, CDR2 SQIVND (reference sequence). The chain's CDR3 is CASSIREGNEQFF. CDR3 DNA sequence: TGTGCCAGTAGTATAAGGGAGGGCAATGAGCAGTTCTTC.

The table lists this clone with a few counts. This chain links TRBV9 with TRBJ2-3, with 13 bases aligning to TRBD2. CDR3 length equals 17 residues. The germline CDR1 and CDR2 sequences are SGDLS and YYNGEE. After removal of 0 bases from V and 2 bases from J, the junction contained 3 bases not matched to a gene. DNA of the CDR3: TGTGCCAGCAGCGTAGGGGGACTAGCGGGACTCACAGATACGCAGTATTTT. Amino acid sequence: CASSVGGLAGLTDTQYF.

V and J are TRBV7-8 and TRBJ2-1, with D perhaps assigned TRBD1 or TRBD2 (6 bases each). With 5 bases removed from V and 5 bases from J, the gap between germline ends came to 19 bases. This CDR3 is 16 amino acids long. Germline-derived CDR1 and CDR2 are SGHVS and FQNEAQ. DNA for the CDR3: TGTGCCAGCAGCCTAGGGGGGCTTATAGGACACAATGAGCAGTTCTTC. Its protein product is CASSLGGLIGHNEQFF.